This T cell receptor (beta chain) came from a study of T cell responses to AZD1222 COVID-19 vaccine. Some clones are missing from TCRdb's copy, which holds only in-frame ones; the method was immunoSEQ multiplex PCR. Of about 99,000 clones in the sample, over 85% were seen once. The sequenced sample was peripheral blood, obtained on day 0 of AZD1222 vaccination. The TCR originated in an adult in good health.

The CDR3: CASSAWDRGTDTIYF. CDR3 nucleotides: TGCGCCAGCAGCGCGTGGGACAGGGGGACGGACACCATATATTTT. The V gene is TRBV5-1, the J gene TRBJ1-3, with TRBD1 matching 11 bases. CDR1 SGHRS and CDR2 YFSETQ come from the germline V gene. The junction had 8 bases not matched to a gene; V was cut back by 4 bases and J by 8 bases. There are 15 residues in the CDR3.